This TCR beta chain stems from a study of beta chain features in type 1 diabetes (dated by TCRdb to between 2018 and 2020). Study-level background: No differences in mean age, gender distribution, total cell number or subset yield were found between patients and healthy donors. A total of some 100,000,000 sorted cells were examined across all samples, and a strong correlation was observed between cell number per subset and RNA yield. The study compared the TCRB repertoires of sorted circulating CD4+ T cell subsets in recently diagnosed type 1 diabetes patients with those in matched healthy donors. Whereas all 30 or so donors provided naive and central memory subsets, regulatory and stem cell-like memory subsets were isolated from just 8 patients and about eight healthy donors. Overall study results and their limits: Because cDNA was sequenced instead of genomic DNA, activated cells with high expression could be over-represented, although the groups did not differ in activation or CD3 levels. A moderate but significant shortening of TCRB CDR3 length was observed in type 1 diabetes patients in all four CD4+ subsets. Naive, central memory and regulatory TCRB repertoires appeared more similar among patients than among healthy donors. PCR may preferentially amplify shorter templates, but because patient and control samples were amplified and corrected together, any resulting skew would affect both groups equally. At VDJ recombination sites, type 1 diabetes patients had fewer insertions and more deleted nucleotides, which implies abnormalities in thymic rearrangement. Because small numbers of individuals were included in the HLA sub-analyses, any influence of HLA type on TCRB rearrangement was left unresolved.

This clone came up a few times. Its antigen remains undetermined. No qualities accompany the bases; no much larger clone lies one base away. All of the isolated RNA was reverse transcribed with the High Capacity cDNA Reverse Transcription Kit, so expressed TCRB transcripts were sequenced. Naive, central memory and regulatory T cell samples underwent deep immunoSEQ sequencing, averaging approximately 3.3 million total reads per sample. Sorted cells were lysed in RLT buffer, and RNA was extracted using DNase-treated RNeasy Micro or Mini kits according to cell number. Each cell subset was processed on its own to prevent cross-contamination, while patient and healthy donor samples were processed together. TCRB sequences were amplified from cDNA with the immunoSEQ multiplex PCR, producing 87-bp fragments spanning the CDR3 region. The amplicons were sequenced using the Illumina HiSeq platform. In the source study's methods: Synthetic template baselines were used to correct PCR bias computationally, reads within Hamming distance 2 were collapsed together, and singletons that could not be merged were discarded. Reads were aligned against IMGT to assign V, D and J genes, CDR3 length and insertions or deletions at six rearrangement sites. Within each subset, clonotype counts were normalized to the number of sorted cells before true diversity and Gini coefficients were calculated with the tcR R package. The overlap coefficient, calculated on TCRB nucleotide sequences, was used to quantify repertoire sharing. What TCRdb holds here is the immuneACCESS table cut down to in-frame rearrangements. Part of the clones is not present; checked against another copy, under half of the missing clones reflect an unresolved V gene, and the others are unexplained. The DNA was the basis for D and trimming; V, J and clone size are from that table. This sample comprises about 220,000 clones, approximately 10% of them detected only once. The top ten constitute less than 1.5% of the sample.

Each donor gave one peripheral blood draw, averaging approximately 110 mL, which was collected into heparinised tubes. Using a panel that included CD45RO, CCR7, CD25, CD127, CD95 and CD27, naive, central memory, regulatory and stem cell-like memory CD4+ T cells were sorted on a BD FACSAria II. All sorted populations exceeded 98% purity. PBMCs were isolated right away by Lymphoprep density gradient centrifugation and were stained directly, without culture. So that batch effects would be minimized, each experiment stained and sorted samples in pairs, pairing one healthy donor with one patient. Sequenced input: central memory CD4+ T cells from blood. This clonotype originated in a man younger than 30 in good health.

The DNA is as follows: TGTGCCAGCAGCTTGGAAGGCGGGCCAAATCAGCCCCAGCATTTT. It is translated as CASSLEGGPNQPQHF. Here the chain combines TRBV5-6 and TRBJ1-5; the D gene is unclear. The V end loses 0 bases and the J end loses 4 bases, and a stretch of 11 bases separates them. There are 15 amino acids in the CDR3, from cysteine to phenylalanine inclusive. Only the CDR3 DNA stays, 45 bases, in frame from base 1. The germline V gene provides CDR1 SGHDT and CDR2 YYEEEE.